This TCR beta chain was obtained from a study of shared clonotypes between healthy human individuals. Study findings and constraints: It was only blood that was sampled, and tissue repertoires likely differ.

Points on this clone: Its antigen is still unknown.

Some clones are missing from TCRdb's copy, which holds only in-frame ones; the method was immunoSEQ multiplex PCR. The data hold 2 million to 2.5 million clones, with more than 90% observed a single time. This CDR3 region has 17 residues. V was pared by 7 bases and J by 1 base, with 23 bases between. Germline V gene data show CDR1 as SGHTA and CDR2 as FQGTGA. This TCR derives from a man younger than 35 in good health. The material sequenced was naive CD4+ T cells sorted from blood. Subset meaning: CD45RA+ positively selected. The chain links TRBV7-3 to TRBJ2-7; D might be TRBD2 (5 bases). As DNA, the CDR3 is TGTGCCAGCACCCTTCGTCGGGGTCGCGGATTTTCCTACGAGCAGTACTTC. Translation gives CASTLRRGRGFSYEQYF. Full variable domain (outside the CDR3, taken from reference TRBV7-3 and TRBJ2-7): GAGVSQTPSNKVTEKGKYVELRCDPISGHTALYWYRQSLGQGPEFLIYFQGTGAADDSGLPNDRFFAVRPEGSVSTLKIQRTERGDSAVYLCASTLRRGRGFSYEQYFGPGTRLTVT.